This TCR beta chain stems from a study of CD8 T cells in ankylosing spondylitis. This clonotype was picked up a small number of times. The V end lost 1 base, the J end lost 5 bases, and 11 bases lay between the germline ends. The CDR3 spans 14 residues. CDR1 and CDR2 from the germline V gene are SGHAT and FQNNGV. TCRdb re-called the 5' RACE reads through MiXCR, storing one row per CDR3 protein. The repertoire holds 150,000 to 200,000 distinct CDR3 sequences, more than 10% seen once, with 16% in the top ten. The origin of this receptor is a male donor with ankylosing spondylitis or in good health (not recorded which). Material for sequencing was blood, either unsorted or a sorted T cell fraction (not recorded which). J is TRBJ1-1 and V is TRBV11-2; D unresolved. The CDR3 DNA sequence: TGTGCCAGCAGCTTAGGAGGGATCCGAACTGAAGCTTTCTTT. It specifies CASSLGGIRTEAFF.